The 31 T cell receptor beta chains presented below share a single source sample, sequenced in a study of cytomegalovirus exposure and HLA in healthy donors. The assay was immunoSEQ multiplex PCR, and TCRdb's table has in-frame clones only and misses some. The sample carries roughly 250,000 clones, roughly 86% recorded once. Sequencing used PBMCs. The receptors here all came from a woman in her thirties in good health and CMV-seropositive.

The chain couples TRBV10-1 to TRBJ2-7; maybe TRBD2 (5 bases). The CDR3 length is 14 residues. V was pared by 3 bases and J by 2 bases, with 11 bases between. Germline CDR1 WNHNN, CDR2 SYGVQD (reference sequence). The CDR3 bases are TGCGCCAGCAGTGACCAGGACGGGGCCTACGAGCAGTACTTC. Its protein is CASSDQDGAYEQYF.

J is TRBJ1-2 and V is TRBV28; D not certain. Germline V CDR1 and CDR2: MDHEN, SYDVKM. The CDR3 totals 14 residues. Trimming removed 3 bases from V and 1 base from J, with 9 bases in between. The CDR3: CASSFNQVNYGYTF. CDR3 DNA: TGTGCCAGCAGTTTTAACCAGGTTAACTATGGCTACACCTTC.

This sequence joins TRBV15 and TRBJ2-7; D is possibly TRBD2 (6 bases). Trimming took off 1 base at V and 3 bases at J, with 10 bases between the two ends. The germline CDR1 and CDR2 sequences are LNHNV and YYDKDF (reference sequence). This CDR3 has 14 residues. This chain's CDR3 is CATSRGGLIYEQYF. In nucleotides, the CDR3 is TGTGCCACCAGCAGAGGGGGACTCATCTACGAGCAGTACTTC. The complete variable domain, with remaining parts taken from reference TRBV15 and TRBJ2-7, reads DAMVIQNPRYQVTQFGKPVTLSCSQTLNHNVMYWYQQKSSQAPKLLFHYYDKDFNNEADTPDNFQSRRPNTSFCFLDIRSPGLGDTAMYLCATSRGGLIYEQYFGPGTRLTVT.

This clone has only one observation. The chain couples TRBV5-4 to TRBJ2-2; TRBD1 agrees at 11 bases. The V gene end was trimmed by 4 bases and the J gene end by 2 bases; junction bases not matched to a gene: 7. The germline gives CDR1 SGHNT, CDR2 YYREEE (reference sequence). The CDR3 runs 17 residues. The CDR3 loop is CASSTWTGGANTGELFF. In nucleotides, the CDR3 is TGTGCCAGCAGCACTTGGACAGGGGGCGCAAACACCGGGGAGCTGTTTTTT.

The chain carries TRBV6-1 and TRBJ1-5, with a tentative D call TRBD1 (5 bases). V lost 3 bases to trimming and J lost 1 base, with 16 bases between them. The germline V gene encodes CDR1 MNHNS and CDR2 SASEGT. CDR3 length equals 17 residues. The CDR3, as DNA: TGTGCCAGCAGTGACCACCCCATTGGGGCCAGCAATCAGCCCCAGCATTTT. Residues: CASSDHPIGASNQPQHF.

The rearrangement joins TRBV10-1 to TRBJ2-1, with D unresolved. CDR1 and CDR2 from the germline V gene are WNHNN and SYGVQD (reference sequence). The length of the CDR3 is 13 residues. V was trimmed by 0 bases and J by 5 bases, leaving 5 bases between them. The CDR3 region is CASSESLDNEQFF. As DNA, the CDR3 is TGCGCCAGCAGTGAGTCTCTAGACAATGAGCAGTTCTTC.

The V and J genes are TRBV5-1 and TRBJ2-3; the D is unclear. CDR1 and CDR2 (germline): SGHRS, YFSETQ. V was pared by 4 bases and J by 0 bases, with 6 bases between. This CDR3 region has 13 residues. CDR3 coding DNA: TGCGCCAGCAGCGAGAGTAGCACAGATACGCAGTATTTT. This sequence encodes CASSESSTDTQYF. The variable domain in full, with the rest retrieved from reference TRBV5-1 and TRBJ2-3, is KAGVTQTPRYLIKTRGQQVTLSCSPISGHRSVSWYQQTPGQGLQFLFEYFSETQRNKGNFPGRFSGRQFSNSRSEMNVSTLELGDSALYLCASSESSTDTQYFGPGTRLTVL.

The V call is TRBV2, the J call TRBJ1-2; the D is unclear. The germline V gene encodes CDR1 SNHLY and CDR2 FYNNEI. The CDR3 spans 14 residues. Trimming took off 4 bases at V and 3 bases at J, with 12 bases between the two ends. The CDR3 sequence: CASSVIQSDYGYTF. The CDR3 bases are TGTGCCAGCAGTGTCATACAGTCTGACTATGGCTACACCTTC. The entire variable domain, with the rest obtained from reference TRBV2 and TRBJ1-2, is as follows: EPEVTQTPSHQVTQMGQEVILRCVPISNHLYFYWYRQILGQKVEFLVSFYNNEISEKSEIFDDQFSVERPDGSNFTLKIRSTKLEDSAMYFCASSVIQSDYGYTFGSGTRLTVV.

This chain joins TRBV16 and TRBJ2-7; D is perhaps TRBD2 (6 bases). CDR1 is KGHSY, CDR2 FQNENV, per germline. With 2 bases removed from V and 1 base from J, the gap between germline ends came to 12 bases. This CDR3 comprises 15 residues. This chain's CDR3 is CASSQMRDPSYEQYF. CDR3 in DNA: TGTGCCAGCAGCCAAATGCGGGACCCTTCCTACGAGCAGTACTTC.

The CDR3 DNA reads TGTGCCAGCAGCTTGCGAACAGGGGCTTCCTATGGCTACACCTTC. Protein product: CASSLRTGASYGYTF. The V gene is TRBV5-4, the J gene TRBJ1-2; 7 nucleotides agree with TRBD1. Looked up from germline, CDR1 is SGHNT and CDR2 is YYREEE (reference sequence). J was trimmed by 4 bases and V by 1 base; bases with no gene match: 7. The CDR3 is 15 residues long.

The chain joins TRBV28 to TRBJ2-7, with 9 bases matching TRBD2. The CDR3 length is 15 residues. Per germline, CDR1 MDHEN and CDR2 SYDVKM. Trimming cost V 7 bases and J 3 bases; bases outside gene matches: 10. The CDR3 spells CASTPSGRLLYEQYF. In DNA form, the CDR3 reads TGTGCCAGCACTCCGAGCGGGAGGCTCCTCTACGAGCAGTACTTC.

This sequence joins TRBV27 and TRBJ2-5, with 8 bases fitting TRBD1. The CDR3 has 15 residues. Trimming cost V 6 bases and J 5 bases; bases outside gene matches: 11. CDR1 MNHEY and CDR2 SMNVEV come from the germline V gene (reference sequence). The CDR3 protein is CASSPGQGKGETQYF. The CDR3 bases are TGTGCCAGCAGCCCCGGACAGGGAAAAGGCGAGACCCAGTACTTC.

The sample holds many counts of this clone. This chain uses TRBV19 with TRBJ2-5, with D tentatively TRBD2 (6 bases). Trimming cost V 3 bases and J 5 bases, with 19 bases left between them. CDR1 LNHDA and CDR2 SQIVND come from the germline V gene (reference sequence). The CDR3 loop spans 16 amino acids. CDR3 DNA sequence: TGTGCCAGTAGTATGGACTGGGACTTGAACGGGGAGACCCAGTACTTC. Translating gives CASSMDWDLNGETQYF.

V usage is TRBV15 and J usage is TRBJ1-2; 7 bases are a match to TRBD1. The germline V gene encodes CDR1 LNHNV and CDR2 YYDKDF (reference sequence). This CDR3 is 20 amino acids long. V gave up 0 bases and J gave up 0 bases; unmatched junction bases: 16. The CDR3 coding sequence is TGTGCCACCAGCAGAGAAGGTCAACGTCTGGGTGGGACAGCTAACTATGGCTACACCTTC. Encoded protein: CATSREGQRLGGTANYGYTF. The variable domain in full, completed from reference TRBV15 and TRBJ1-2, reads DAMVIQNPRYQVTQFGKPVTLSCSQTLNHNVMYWYQQKSSQAPKLLFHYYDKDFNNEADTPDNFQSRRPNTSFCFLDIRSPGLGDTAMYLCATSREGQRLGGTANYGYTFGSGTRLTVV.

The CDR3: CASSPRGQGTKNIQYF. For the CDR3, the DNA is TGTGCCAGCAGTCCCCGGGGACAGGGGACCAAAAACATTCAGTACTTC. This rearrangement joins TRBV28 to TRBJ2-4; 10 bases are a match to TRBD1. J gave up 2 bases and V 5 bases, and 6 bases lay outside the gene matches. CDR1 is MDHEN and CDR2 is SYDVKM in the germline V gene. This CDR3 contains 16 residues.

This rearrangement joins TRBV6-6 to TRBJ1-4; 9 bases align to TRBD1. Per the germline V gene, CDR1 is MNHNY and CDR2 is SVGAGI (reference sequence). With V trimmed by 0 bases and J by 8 bases, 4 bases remained unmatched. This CDR3 spans 15 amino acids. The DNA of the CDR3 is TGTGCCAGCAGTTACTCCGGGACAGGGCAAGAAAAACTGTTTTTT. Residues: CASSYSGTGQEKLFF.

V and J are TRBV6-1 and TRBJ2-2; a possible D gene is TRBD1 (7 bases). CDR3 size: 14 residues. Trimming left V 8 bases short and J 4 bases short, with 14 bases between. Looked up from germline, CDR1 is MNHNS and CDR2 is SASEGT. The CDR3 spells CASHRQGGTGELFF. CDR3 nucleotide sequence: TGTGCCAGCCACCGACAGGGAGGCACCGGGGAGCTGTTTTTT.

The CDR3 is CASSLIRELWTDTQYF. The CDR3 region has the DNA TGTGCCAGCAGCTTAATCAGGGAACTATGGACAGATACGCAGTATTTT. This chain joins TRBV7-9 and TRBJ2-3, with D possibly TRBD1 on 5 matching bases. Germline CDR1 reads SEHNR; CDR2 reads FQNEAQ (reference sequence). This CDR3 contains 16 residues. Trimming took off 2 bases at V and 3 bases at J, with 15 bases between the two ends.

This clone has only one observation. The rearrangement links TRBV11-1 to TRBJ1-2, with TRBD1 identical over 8 bases. Germline trimming cut 5 bases from V and 4 bases from J; bases unmatched to any gene: 3. This CDR3 has 13 amino acids. The germline V gene encodes CDR1 SGHAT and CDR2 FQDESV (reference sequence). DNA for the CDR3: TGTGCCAGCAGCCTGGACAGGGTCTATGGCTACACCTTC. This encodes CASSLDRVYGYTF.

This clone has a handful of counts. J is TRBJ2-7 and V is TRBV5-4; the match to TRBD2 covers 15 bases. CDR3 length equals 16 residues. CDR1 is SGHNT, CDR2 YYREEE, per germline (reference sequence). Germline trimming cut 0 bases from V and 4 bases from J; bases unmatched to any gene: 2. The CDR3 loop is CASSLGTSGRAYEQYF. CDR3 DNA: TGTGCCAGCAGCTTGGGGACTAGCGGGAGGGCTTACGAGCAGTACTTC.

The chain links TRBV19 to TRBJ1-1, with D maybe TRBD1 (5 bases). CDR3 length: 11 amino acids. V was shortened by 8 bases and J by 4 bases, with 8 bases between the two germline ends. The germline V gene encodes CDR1 LNHDA and CDR2 SQIVND (reference sequence). CDR3 nucleotide sequence: TGTGCCAGTGGGGCAGTCACTGAAGCTTTCTTT. This translates into CASGAVTEAFF.

This clone showed up just a few times. The junction departs from germline at one end; a sequencing error may be responsible. This sequence joins TRBV12-5 and TRBJ2-7; no clear D. This CDR3 spans 11 amino acids. Germline values: CDR1 LGHNT, CDR2 FRNRAP. This CDR3 reads CASGSPTSPDF. CDR3 nucleotide sequence: TGTGCTAGTGGTTCCCCTACCTCGCCGGACTTC. The whole variable domain, filled in from reference TRBV12-5 and TRBJ2-7, reads DARVTQTPRHKVTEMGQEVTMRCQPILGHNTVFWYRQTMMQGLELLAYFRNRAPLDDSGMPKDRFSAEMPDATLATLKIQPSEPRDSAVYFCASGSPTSPDFGPGTRLTVT.

The chain uses TRBV6-5 and TRBJ2-6, with no clear D. The germline gives CDR1 MNHEY, CDR2 SVGAGI. V was shortened by 3 bases and J by 0 bases, with 3 bases between the two germline ends. This CDR3 spans 14 amino acids. CDR3 in amino acids: CASSYYSGANVLTF. The CDR3 DNA follows: TGTGCCAGCAGTTATTACTCTGGGGCCAACGTCCTGACTTTC.

The chain carries TRBV4-1 and TRBJ1-2; maybe TRBD1 (6 bases). Germline V gives CDR1 MGHRA, CDR2 YSYEKL. Trimming pared 0 bases from V and 8 bases from J, leaving 10 bases between. The CDR3 sequence is 13 residues long. Here the CDR3 reads CASSQELGAGYTF. CDR3 in DNA: TGCGCCAGCAGCCAAGAATTGGGGGCCGGCTACACCTTC.

The chain combines TRBV9 with TRBJ2-7; perhaps TRBD2 as D (7 bases). Germline CDR1 reads SGDLS; CDR2 reads YYNGEE. The ends were cut back, 4 bases at V and 3 bases at J, with 20 bases in the middle. The CDR3 runs 16 residues. CDR3 region: CASSPAGEGGIYEQYF. CDR3 nucleotides: TGTGCCAGCAGCCCCGCGGGGGAGGGGGGGATCTACGAGCAGTACTTC.

The chain carries TRBV10-3 and TRBJ2-7; 14 nucleotides agree with TRBD2. Trimming removed 6 bases from V and 7 bases from J; junction bases left unmatched: 11. This CDR3 comprises 16 residues. Germline CDR1 is ENHRY and CDR2 is SYGVKD. For the CDR3, the DNA is TGTGCCATCAGCACGACAACCGGGACTAGCGGGAGTGAGCAGTACTTC. Encoded protein: CAISTTTGTSGSEQYF.

J is TRBJ2-7 and V is TRBV18; 9 bases are shared with TRBD1. The ends lost 3 bases at V and 5 bases at J; junction bases unmatched: 5. Germline CDR1 is KGHSH and CDR2 is LQKENI. This CDR3 is 14 amino acids long. The CDR3 protein is CASSPTGGVDEQYF. The CDR3 region has the DNA TGTGCCAGCTCACCGACAGGGGGTGTGGACGAGCAGTACTTC.

V usage is TRBV11-2 and J usage is TRBJ2-7; 10 bases are a match to TRBD2. Germline V gene lookup returns CDR1 SGHAT and CDR2 FQNNGV. The trim removed 3 bases at V and 0 bases at J, leaving 5 bases unmatched. The CDR3 sequence is 16 residues long. CDR3 in DNA: TGTGCCAGCAGCTTCCGGACTAGCGGCAACTCCTACGAGCAGTACTTC. Its protein product is CASSFRTSGNSYEQYF.

This clone was seen only a few times. The genes are TRBV30 and TRBJ2-1, with TRBD2 matching 9 bases. V shed 3 bases and J 7 bases; nucleotides not matched to a gene: 13. Germline V gene data show CDR1 as GTSNPN and CDR2 as SVGIG (reference sequence). The CDR3 runs to 16 residues. The CDR3 DNA is TGTGCCTGGAGAAAGGGGACAACTAGCGGGCGGAATGAGCAGTTCTTC. Translation gives CAWRKGTTSGRNEQFF.

The J gene is TRBJ2-1, the V gene TRBV5-1; 12 bases agree with TRBD2. V gave up 4 bases and J gave up 1 base; unmatched junction bases: 3. The germline gives CDR1 SGHRS, CDR2 YFSETQ. This CDR3 is 16 amino acids long. CDR3 loop: CASSRLAGVSYNEQFF. DNA of the CDR3: TGCGCCAGCAGCCGACTAGCGGGAGTGTCCTACAATGAGCAGTTCTTC. Drawing the rest from reference TRBV5-1 and TRBJ2-1, the complete variable domain is KAGVTQTPRYLIKTRGQQVTLSCSPISGHRSVSWYQQTPGQGLQFLFEYFSETQRNKGNFPGRFSGRQFSNSRSEMNVSTLELGDSALYLCASSRLAGVSYNEQFFGPGTRLTVL.

V and J are TRBV11-3 and TRBJ1-4; D is unclear. Germline V gene lookup returns CDR1 SGHNT and CDR2 YENEEA. CDR3 length: 14 amino acids. Trimming removed 0 bases at V and 13 bases at J, with 15 bases between. The CDR3 is CASSLEGPEGRLFF. The CDR3 bases are TGTGCCAGCAGCTTAGAAGGGCCAGAGGGAAGACTGTTTTTT.